This T cell receptor beta chain stems from a study of T-cell memory formation after mild COVID-19. Whole-study findings and limits: Clones contracting over day 15 to 85 were CD4/CD8 balanced, with later expanders leaning CD4+. Mainly in CM and EM were contracting CD4+ clones; CD8+ were in EMRA. Some SARS-CoV-2-responding clones were already detected in memory before infection.

Germline CDR1 SEHNR, CDR2 FQNEAQ (reference sequence). This CDR3 has 16 amino acids. V was pared by 5 bases and J by 0 bases, with 5 bases of the junction left unmatched. 5'RACE, which relied on constant-segment primers, yielded TCR alpha and TCR beta cDNA libraries carrying sample barcodes and UMIs. MiXCR, run by TCRdb on the 5' RACE reads, gives a single entry per CDR3 protein. The sample has 110,000 to 150,000 distinct CDR3 sequences, around 25% seen once. A note on this clonotype: Its antigen is as yet unknown.

V is TRBV7-9 and J is TRBJ2-7; TRBD2 matches at 12 bases. The receptor was isolated from an adult woman who had mild COVID-19 (a few samples of this study predate the infection). Cell type and time point are not known. Sequenced input: PBMCs or a T cell subset sorted from them (not recorded which). This CDR3 is CASSTGLAGPSYEQYF. The CDR3 DNA is TGTGCCAGCAGCACCGGACTAGCGGGGCCCTCCTACGAGCAGTACTTC.